This T cell receptor (beta chain) was recovered during a study of OX40 agonist ivuxolimab in advanced cancers. In the study overall: Hepatocellular carcinoma, melanoma, renal cell or head and neck cancer occurred in dose-escalation patients.

Comments on this clone: Antigen specificity is unknown.

This table comes from immunoSEQ multiplex PCR, and its TCRdb copy is limited to in-frame clones, with some not included. The sample holds roughly 60,000 clones; approximately 81% are singletons and the top ten take about 3%. Study results and limitations: The study did not work out the antigen specificity of the expanded peripheral T cells. At doses 0.1 to 3.0 mg/kg, CD4+ and CD8+ clones expanded.

The length of the CDR3 is 14 residues. The germline gives CDR1 SGHTA, CDR2 FQGNSA. Trimming cost V 1 base and J 5 bases, with 10 bases left between them. The V call is TRBV7-2, the J call TRBJ2-3; D remains ambiguous. Material: CD4+ or CD8+ T cells sorted from blood, obtained in a trial of the OX40 agonist ivuxolimab. The receptor was derived from an adult with an advanced solid tumor such as melanoma, head and neck, liver or kidney cancer. CDR3 sequence reads: CASSLGPGGDTQYF. CDR3 in DNA: TGTGCCAGCAGCTTAGGCCCGGGTGGAGATACGCAGTATTTT.